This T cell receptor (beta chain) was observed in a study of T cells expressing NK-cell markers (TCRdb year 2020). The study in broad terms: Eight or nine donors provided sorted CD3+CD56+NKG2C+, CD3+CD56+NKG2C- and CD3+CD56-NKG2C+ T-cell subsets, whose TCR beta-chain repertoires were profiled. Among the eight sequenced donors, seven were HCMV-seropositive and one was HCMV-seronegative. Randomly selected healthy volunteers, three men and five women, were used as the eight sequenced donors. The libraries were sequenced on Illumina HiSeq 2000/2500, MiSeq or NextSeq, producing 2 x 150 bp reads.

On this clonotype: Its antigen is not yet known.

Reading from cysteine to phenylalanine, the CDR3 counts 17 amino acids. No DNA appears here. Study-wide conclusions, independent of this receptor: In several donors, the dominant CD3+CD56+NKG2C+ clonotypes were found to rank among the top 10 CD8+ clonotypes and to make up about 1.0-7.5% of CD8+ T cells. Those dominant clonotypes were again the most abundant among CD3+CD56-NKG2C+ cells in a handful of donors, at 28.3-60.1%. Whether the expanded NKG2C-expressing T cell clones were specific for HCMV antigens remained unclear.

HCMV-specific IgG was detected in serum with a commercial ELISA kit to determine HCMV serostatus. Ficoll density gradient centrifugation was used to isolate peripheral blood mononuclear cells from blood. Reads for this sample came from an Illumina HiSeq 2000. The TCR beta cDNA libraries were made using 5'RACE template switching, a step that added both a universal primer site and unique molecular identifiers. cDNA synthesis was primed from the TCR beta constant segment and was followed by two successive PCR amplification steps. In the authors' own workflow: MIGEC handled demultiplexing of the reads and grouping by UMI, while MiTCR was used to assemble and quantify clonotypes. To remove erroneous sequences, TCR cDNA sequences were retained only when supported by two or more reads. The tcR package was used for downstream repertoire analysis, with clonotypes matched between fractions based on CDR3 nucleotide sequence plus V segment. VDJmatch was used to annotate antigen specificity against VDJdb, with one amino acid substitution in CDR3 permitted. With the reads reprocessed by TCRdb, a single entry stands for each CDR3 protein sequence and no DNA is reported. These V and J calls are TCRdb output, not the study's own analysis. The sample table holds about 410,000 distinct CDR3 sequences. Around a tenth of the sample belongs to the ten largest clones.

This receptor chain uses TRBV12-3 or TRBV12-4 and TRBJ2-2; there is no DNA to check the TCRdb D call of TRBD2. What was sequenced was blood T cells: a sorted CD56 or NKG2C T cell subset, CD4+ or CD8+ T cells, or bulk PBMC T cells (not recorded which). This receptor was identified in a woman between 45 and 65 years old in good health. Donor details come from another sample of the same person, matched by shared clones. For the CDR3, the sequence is CASSLPFSRGRTGELFF.